The 19 T cell receptor beta chains below come from one sample, sequenced in a study of blood T cell repertoires in COVID-19 (TCRdb year 2020). Library preparation used the immunoSEQ multiplex PCR assay. TCRdb took this table from immuneACCESS and kept in-frame rearrangements with V and J called. Such tables lack part of the clones; where checked against another copy, unresolved V genes explain under half of the gap, and the rest is unexplained. The sample has some 70,000 clones on record, around 90% of them singletons. In total, the top ten clones hold about 5% of the sample. The specimen was peripheral blood. Source of these receptors: a middle-aged man with acute or convalescent COVID-19.

This rearrangement joins TRBV5-6 to TRBJ2-5, with D tentatively TRBD2 (5 bases). V was shortened by 1 base and J by 4 bases, with 8 bases between the two germline ends. CDR1 is SGHDT and CDR2 is YYEEEE in the germline V gene. The CDR3 is 13 residues long. This CDR3 is CASSLIRGETQYF. The CDR3 DNA is TGTGCCAGCAGCTTGATACGGGGAGAGACCCAGTACTTC.

The CDR3 DNA reads TGTGCCAGCAGCTTAGACCTAGCGGGCACAACCTACGAGCAGTACTTC. It codes for CASSLDLAGTTYEQYF. The chain joins TRBV11-3 to TRBJ2-7; 8 nucleotides agree with TRBD2. CDR3 length: 16 residues. Germline V gene data show CDR1 as SGHNT and CDR2 as YENEEA. V dropped 0 bases and J dropped 2; count of bases not matched to a gene: 6.

This clone appeared once. This sequence joins TRBV7-2 and TRBJ2-7; no definite D call. Germline V lookup: CDR1 SGHTA, CDR2 FQGNSA. V lost 5 bases and J lost 1, with 12 bases in between. The CDR3 runs to 14 residues. The CDR3 DNA reads as TGTGCCAGCAGCATTACAGTCTTTTCCTACGAGCAGTACTTC. Its protein product is CASSITVFSYEQYF.

The rearrangement uses TRBV11-2 and TRBJ2-1; 13 bases agree with TRBD2. The CDR3 has 16 residues. Trimming cost V 5 bases and J 8 bases; bases outside gene matches: 9. The germline V gene has CDR1 SGHAT and CDR2 FQNNGV. CDR3 coding DNA: TGTGCCAGCAGCCTGGTAGGTGGACTAGCGGGAGATGAGCAGTTCTTC. Amino acids: CASSLVGGLAGDEQFF.

The chain links TRBV2 to TRBJ2-7; D perhaps matches TRBD1 (6 bases). The CDR3 contains 13 residues. Germline values: CDR1 SNHLY, CDR2 FYNNEI. Deletions cut 4 bases from V and 5 bases from J, with 12 bases between. In DNA, the CDR3 is TGTGCCAGCAGTGGGTACAGGGAAAACGAGCAGTACTTC. This sequence encodes CASSGYRENEQYF.

This chain joins TRBV6-5 and TRBJ1-2, with TRBD1 identical over 9 bases. The V and J ends lost 2 bases and 4 bases, in that order; junction bases with no gene match: 5. Looked up from germline, CDR1 is MNHEY and CDR2 is SVGAGI. This CDR3 is 15 amino acids long. This CDR3 reads CASSYRQGGSYGYTF. The CDR3 coding sequence is TGTGCCAGCAGTTACCGACAGGGGGGCAGCTATGGCTACACCTTC.

This clone appeared once. The rearrangement links TRBV2 to TRBJ2-1; D not certain. V dropped 3 bases and J dropped 0 bases, with 9 bases sitting between them. Germline V gives CDR1 SNHLY, CDR2 FYNNEI. The CDR3 sequence is 15 residues long. The CDR3 loop is CASSDELLSYNEQFF. CDR3 sequence (DNA): TGTGCCAGCAGTGATGAGCTCCTCTCCTACAATGAGCAGTTCTTC.

This clone showed up just once. This chain connects TRBV19 to TRBJ1-2; TRBD1 aligns across 9 bases. Germline values: CDR1 LNHDA, CDR2 SQIVND (reference sequence). The trim removed 5 bases at V and 4 bases at J, leaving 11 bases unmatched. This CDR3 contains 16 residues. Here the CDR3 reads CASSSTGTGQVYGYTF. For the CDR3, the DNA is TGTGCCAGTAGTTCGACCGGGACAGGGCAAGTCTATGGCTACACCTTC.

The chain joins TRBV18 to TRBJ1-4; 8 bases agree with TRBD1. V was clipped by 2 bases and J by 8 bases; unmatched bases: 7. CDR1 and CDR2 from the germline V gene are KGHSH and LQKENI. The CDR3 has 15 amino acids. The CDR3 nucleotides are TGTGCCAGCTCACCAGGTCAGGGGGCCCGAGAAAAACTGTTTTTT. It is translated as CASSPGQGAREKLFF.

This clone was detected once. The chain uses TRBV29-1 and TRBJ2-3; maybe TRBD2 (7 bases). Trimming removed 3 bases from V and 1 base from J, with 14 bases in between. This CDR3 comprises 15 residues. Germline lookup yields CDR1 SQVTM and CDR2 ANQGSEA. In DNA form, the CDR3 reads TGCAGCGTTGAGGGGGGGGCGCCTCGCACAGATACGCAGTATTTT. Translated, it gives CSVEGGAPRTDTQYF.

This chain joins TRBV7-9 and TRBJ2-2, with TRBD2 as a possible D gene (6 bases). Germline V gene lookup returns CDR1 SEHNR and CDR2 FQNEAQ (reference sequence). The CDR3 loop spans 16 amino acids. The V gene lost 4 bases and the J gene lost 1 base, with 13 bases spanning the gap. The CDR3: CASSSARGGNTGELFF. The CDR3, as DNA: TGTGCCAGCAGCTCCGCCCGGGGAGGGAACACCGGGGAGCTGTTTTTT.

This rearrangement joins TRBV11-2 to TRBJ1-1, with TRBD1 matching over 8 bases. Unmatched junction bases numbered 9, after V lost 5 bases and J lost 7 bases. The germline gives CDR1 SGHAT, CDR2 FQNNGV. CDR3 length: 14 residues. The CDR3 spells CASSPMDRDLEAFF. DNA of the CDR3: TGTGCCAGCAGCCCCATGGACAGGGATCTTGAAGCTTTCTTT.

This clone has only a few counts. V gene TRBV2 combines with J gene TRBJ2-7; D ambiguous. V lost 7 bases and J 6 bases, leaving 19 bases between the germline ends. Germline V gene lookup returns CDR1 SNHLY and CDR2 FYNNEI. The CDR3 spans 14 residues. The CDR3 loop is CASKPPEWASEQYF. As DNA, the CDR3 is TGTGCCAGCAAGCCGCCTGAGTGGGCTTCCGAGCAGTACTTC.

This clone has more than one count but fewer than ten. The V gene is TRBV4-1, the J gene TRBJ2-1; 10 bases are a match to TRBD2. Per germline, CDR1 MGHRA and CDR2 YSYEKL. The CDR3 has 14 amino acids. V trimming: 6 bases; J trimming: 10 bases; junction bases outside the gene matches: 9. CDR3 nucleotide sequence: TGCGCCAGCAGGGGGGATGCTAGCGGGAGAGAGCAGTTCTTC. This sequence encodes CASRGDASGREQFF.

The V and J genes are TRBV5-1 and TRBJ2-7, with a tentative D call TRBD2 (5 bases). The V end was cut by 6 bases, the J end by 7 bases, with 14 bases between. There are 12 residues in the CDR3. Per germline, CDR1 SGHRS and CDR2 YFSETQ. This CDR3 reads CASTLDQREQYF. The CDR3 DNA is TGCGCCAGCACACTAGACCAGAGGGAGCAGTACTTC.

J is TRBJ2-7 and V is TRBV5-4; 9 bases line up with TRBD2. Unmatched junction bases numbered 10, after V lost 6 bases and J lost 0 bases. Germline V gene sequence: CDR1 SGHNT, CDR2 YYREEE (reference sequence). The CDR3 has 16 residues. CDR3 residues: CASTTTSGSFSYEQYF. The CDR3 region has the DNA TGTGCCAGCACCACGACTAGCGGTTCTTTCTCCTACGAGCAGTACTTC.

The chain combines TRBV25-1 with TRBJ1-6; a weak D match, TRBD1 (6 bases). The CDR3 loop spans 15 amino acids. V lost 5 bases to trimming and J lost 3 bases, with 11 bases between them. CDR1 MGHDK and CDR2 SYGVNS come from the germline V gene. The CDR3 loop reads CASSSRGGYNSPLHF. CDR3 in DNA: TGTGCCAGCAGTAGCAGGGGCGGCTATAATTCACCCCTCCACTTT.

The genes are TRBV6-5 and TRBJ2-2; TRBD2 matches at 9 bases. V shed 6 bases and J 5 bases; nucleotides not matched to a gene: 4. The germline V gene has CDR1 MNHEY and CDR2 SVGAGI. The CDR3 spans 14 residues. CDR3 amino acids: CASRPGLATGELFF. In DNA, the CDR3 is TGTGCCAGCAGACCGGGACTAGCTACCGGGGAGCTGTTTTTT.

The rearrangement joins TRBV19 to TRBJ1-2; the D is unclear. Trimming shortened V by 3 bases and J by 1 base, and 6 bases separated the two germline ends. The germline V gene has CDR1 LNHDA and CDR2 SQIVND (reference sequence). This CDR3 comprises 13 residues. CDR3 nucleotides: TGTGCCAGTAGTATCGACTATAACTATGGCTACACCTTC. Protein: CASSIDYNYGYTF.